These 3 T cell receptor beta chains were sequenced from one sample in a study of CD8 T cells in Susac syndrome. Reverse transcription of roughly 0.5 to 1 ug RNA was carried out with random hexamers. TCRdb ran MiXCR on the immunoSEQ multiplex PCR reads and lists one entry per CDR3 protein. The data contain 160,000 or so distinct CDR3 sequences, roughly 94% of them singletons. Sequencing was carried out using CD8+ T cells from PBMCs. The receptor set was obtained from a human donor with multiple sclerosis.

The CDR3 is CAIKEGYEQYF. The CDR3, as DNA: TGTGCCATCAAGGAAGGGTACGAGCAGTACTTC. The chain joins TRBV10-3 to TRBJ2-7; D uncertain. Trimming stripped 7 bases from V and 4 bases from J, with 8 bases between. CDR1 ENHRY and CDR2 SYGVKD come from the germline V gene. The CDR3 length is 11 residues.

The V and J genes are TRBV29-1 and TRBJ2-1; D is unresolved. Trimming took 0 bases from V and 9 from J, leaving 12 bases between them. The germline V gene has CDR1 SQVTM and CDR2 ANQGSEA. The CDR3 totals 13 residues. The CDR3 region has the DNA TGCAGCGTTGAAGATCGGAGCCTGGGTGAGCAGTTCTTC. Translated: CSVEDRSLGEQFF.

The V call is TRBV7-8, the J call TRBJ2-3; the match to TRBD2 covers 7 bases. Per the germline V gene, CDR1 is SGHVS and CDR2 is FQNEAQ. V shed 3 bases and J 4 bases; nucleotides not matched to a gene: 13. The CDR3 loop spans 17 amino acids. The CDR3 sequence is CASSFGEEAGWADTQYF. CDR3 in DNA: TGTGCCAGCAGCTTCGGCGAGGAAGCGGGGTGGGCAGATACGCAGTATTTT.